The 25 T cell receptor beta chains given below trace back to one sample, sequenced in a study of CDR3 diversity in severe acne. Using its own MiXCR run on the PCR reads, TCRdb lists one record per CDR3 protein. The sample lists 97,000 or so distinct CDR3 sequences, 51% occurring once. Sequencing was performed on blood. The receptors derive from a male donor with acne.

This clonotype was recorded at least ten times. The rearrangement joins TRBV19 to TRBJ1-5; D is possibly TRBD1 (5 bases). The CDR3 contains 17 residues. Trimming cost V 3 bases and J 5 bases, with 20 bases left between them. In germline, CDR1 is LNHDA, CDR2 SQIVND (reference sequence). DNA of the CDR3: TGTGCCAGTAGTATGGCCAGGGTTAGTACATCGGATCAGCCCCAGCATTTT. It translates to CASSMARVSTSDQPQHF.

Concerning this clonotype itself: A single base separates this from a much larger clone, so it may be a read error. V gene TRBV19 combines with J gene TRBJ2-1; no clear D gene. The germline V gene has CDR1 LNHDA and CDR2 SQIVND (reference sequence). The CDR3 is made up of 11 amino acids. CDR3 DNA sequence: TGTGCCAGTAGTATTGGGATTGAGCAGTCCTTC. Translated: CASSIGIEQSF.

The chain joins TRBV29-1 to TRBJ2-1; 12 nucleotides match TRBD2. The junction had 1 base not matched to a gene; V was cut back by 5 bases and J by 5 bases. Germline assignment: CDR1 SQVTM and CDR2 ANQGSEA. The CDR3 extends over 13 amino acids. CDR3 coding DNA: TGCAGCGTTCTAGCGGGAGGGAACAATGAGCAGTTCTTC. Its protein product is CSVLAGGNNEQFF.

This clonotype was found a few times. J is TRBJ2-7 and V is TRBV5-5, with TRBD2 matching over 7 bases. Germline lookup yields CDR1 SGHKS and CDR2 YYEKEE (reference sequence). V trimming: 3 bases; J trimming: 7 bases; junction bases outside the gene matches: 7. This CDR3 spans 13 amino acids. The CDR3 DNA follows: TGTGCCAGCAGCTCGGGCGGGAGTAAGGAGCAGTACTTC. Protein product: CASSSGGSKEQYF.

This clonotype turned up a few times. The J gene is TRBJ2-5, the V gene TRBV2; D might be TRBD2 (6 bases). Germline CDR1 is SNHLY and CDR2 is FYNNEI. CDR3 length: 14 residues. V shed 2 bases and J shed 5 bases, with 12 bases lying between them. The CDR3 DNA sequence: TGTGCCAGCAGTGAATGGCGGGGTTGGGAGACCCAGTACTTC. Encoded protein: CASSEWRGWETQYF.

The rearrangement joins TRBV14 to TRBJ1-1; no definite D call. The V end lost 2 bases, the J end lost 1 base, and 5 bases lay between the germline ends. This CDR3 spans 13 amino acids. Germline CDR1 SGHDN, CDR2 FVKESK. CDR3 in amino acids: CASSQPRNTEAFF. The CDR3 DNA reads TGTGCCAGCAGCCAACCGAGGAACACTGAAGCTTTCTTT.

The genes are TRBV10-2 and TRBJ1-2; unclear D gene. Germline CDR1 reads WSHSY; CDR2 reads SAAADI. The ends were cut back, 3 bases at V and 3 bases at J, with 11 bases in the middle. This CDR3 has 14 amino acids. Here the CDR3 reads CASSDITQHYGYTF. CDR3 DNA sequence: TGCGCCAGCAGTGATATTACACAACACTATGGCTACACCTTC.

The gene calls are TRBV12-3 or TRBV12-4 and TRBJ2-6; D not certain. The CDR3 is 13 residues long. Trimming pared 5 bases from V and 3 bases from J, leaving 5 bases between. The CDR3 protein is CASSVHGANVLTF. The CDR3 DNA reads TGTGCCAGCAGTGTTCATGGGGCCAACGTCCTGACTTTC.

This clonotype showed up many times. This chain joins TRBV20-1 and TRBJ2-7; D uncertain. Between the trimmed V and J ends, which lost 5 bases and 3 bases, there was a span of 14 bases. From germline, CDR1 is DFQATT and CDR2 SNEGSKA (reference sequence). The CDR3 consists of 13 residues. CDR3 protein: CSAPTVGNYEQYF. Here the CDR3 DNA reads TGCAGTGCTCCTACCGTGGGCAACTACGAGCAGTACTTC.

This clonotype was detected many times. This CDR3 reads CASSPQLVLNEQFF. In nucleotides, the CDR3 is TGTGCCAGCAGTCCACAACTAGTTCTCAATGAGCAGTTCTTC. The chain employs TRBV27 and TRBJ2-1; D possibly corresponds to TRBD2 (5 bases). The CDR3 runs to 14 residues. V lost 5 bases and J lost 6, with 14 bases in between. Per germline, CDR1 MNHEY and CDR2 SMNVEV (reference sequence).

The CDR3 DNA reads TGTGCCAGCAGCTTAGGGACAACCAACATTCAGTACTTC. This translates into CASSLGTTNIQYF. The chain joins TRBV7-2 to TRBJ2-4; tentative D call: TRBD1 (5 bases). V was pared by 1 base and J by 7 bases, with 8 bases between. Germline V gene lookup returns CDR1 SGHTA and CDR2 FQGNSA. The CDR3 contains 13 residues.

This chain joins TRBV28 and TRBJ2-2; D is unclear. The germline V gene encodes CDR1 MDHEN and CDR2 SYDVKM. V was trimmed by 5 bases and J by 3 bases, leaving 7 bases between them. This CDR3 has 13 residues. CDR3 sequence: CASSRPDTGELFF. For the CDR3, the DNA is TGTGCCAGCAGTCGCCCAGACACCGGGGAGCTGTTTTTT.

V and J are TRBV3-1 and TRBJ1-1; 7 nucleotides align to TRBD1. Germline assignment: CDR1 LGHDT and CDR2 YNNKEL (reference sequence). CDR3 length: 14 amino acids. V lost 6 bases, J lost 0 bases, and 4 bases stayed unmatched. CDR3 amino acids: CASSWGTVNTEAFF. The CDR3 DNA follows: TGTGCCAGCAGTTGGGGGACAGTGAACACTGAAGCTTTCTTT.

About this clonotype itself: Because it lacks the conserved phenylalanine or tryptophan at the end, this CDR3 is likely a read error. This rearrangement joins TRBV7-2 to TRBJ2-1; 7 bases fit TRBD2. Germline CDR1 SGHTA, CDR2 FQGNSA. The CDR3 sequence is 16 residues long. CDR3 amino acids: CVSSLVRGVRSYEQFL. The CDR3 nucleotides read TGTGTCAGCAGCTTGGTACGGGGGGTAAGAAGCTATGAGCAGTTCCTC.

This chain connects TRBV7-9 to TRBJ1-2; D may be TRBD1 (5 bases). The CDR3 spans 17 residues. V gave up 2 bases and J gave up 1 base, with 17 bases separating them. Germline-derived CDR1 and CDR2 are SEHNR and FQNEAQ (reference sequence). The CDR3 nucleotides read TGTGCCAGCAGCTTATGGGAATCAGGGACCGATAACTATGGCTACACCTTC. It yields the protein CASSLWESGTDNYGYTF.

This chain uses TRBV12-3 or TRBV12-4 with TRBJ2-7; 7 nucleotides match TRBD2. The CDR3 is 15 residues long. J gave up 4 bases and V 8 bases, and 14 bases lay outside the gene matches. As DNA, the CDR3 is TGTGCCAGCTGCCACTACTCCGGGACTAAATACGAGCAGTACTTC. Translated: CASCHYSGTKYEQYF.

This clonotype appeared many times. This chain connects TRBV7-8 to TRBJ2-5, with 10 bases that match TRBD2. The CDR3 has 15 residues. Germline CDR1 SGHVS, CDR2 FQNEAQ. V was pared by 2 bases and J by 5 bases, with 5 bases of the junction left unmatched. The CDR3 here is CASSLQLAGVETQYF. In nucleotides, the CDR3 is TGTGCCAGCAGCTTACAGCTAGCGGGAGTGGAGACCCAGTACTTC.

The CDR3 region has the DNA TGCAGTGCCCTGGAGGTGGGGGGCGGCCAGTACTTC. It is translated as CSALEVGGGQYF. The rearrangement uses TRBV20-1 and TRBJ2-5; D might be TRBD1 or TRBD2, each matching 6 bases. The germline CDR1 and CDR2 sequences are DFQATT and SNEGSKA (reference sequence). The length of the CDR3 is 12 residues. V was pared by 6 bases and J by 10 bases, with 18 bases between.

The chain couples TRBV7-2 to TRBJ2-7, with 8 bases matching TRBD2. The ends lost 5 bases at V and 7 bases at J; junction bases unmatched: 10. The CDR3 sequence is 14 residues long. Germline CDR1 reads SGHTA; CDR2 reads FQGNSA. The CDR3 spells CASSRGTSRYEQYF. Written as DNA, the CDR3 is TGTGCCAGCAGCCGGGGGACTAGTCGGTATGAGCAGTACTTC.

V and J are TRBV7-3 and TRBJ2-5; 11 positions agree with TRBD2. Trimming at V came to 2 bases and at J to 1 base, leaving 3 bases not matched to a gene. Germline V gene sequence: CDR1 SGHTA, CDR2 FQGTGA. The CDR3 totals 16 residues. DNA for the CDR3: TGTGCCAGCAGCTTATCCGGGACTAGCGGCCAAGAGACCCAGTACTTC. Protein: CASSLSGTSGQETQYF. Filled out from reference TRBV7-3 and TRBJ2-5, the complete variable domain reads GAGVSQTPSNKVTEKGKYVELRCDPISGHTALYWYRQSLGQGPEFLIYFQGTGAADDSGLPNDRFFAVRPEGSVSTLKIQRTERGDSAVYLCASSLSGTSGQETQYFGPGTRLLVL.

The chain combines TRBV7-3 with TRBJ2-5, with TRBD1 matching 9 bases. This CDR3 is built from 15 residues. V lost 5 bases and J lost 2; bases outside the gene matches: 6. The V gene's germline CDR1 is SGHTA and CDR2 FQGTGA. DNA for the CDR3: TGTGCCAGCAGCAAGACAGGGGGTGTACAAGAGACCCAGTACTTC. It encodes CASSKTGGVQETQYF.

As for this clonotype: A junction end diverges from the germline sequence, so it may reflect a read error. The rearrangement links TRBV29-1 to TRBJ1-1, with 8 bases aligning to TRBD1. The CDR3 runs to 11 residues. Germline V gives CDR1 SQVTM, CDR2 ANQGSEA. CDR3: CSLRTGTEGFF. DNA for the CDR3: TGCAGCCTCCGGACAGGGACAGAAGGTTTCTTT.

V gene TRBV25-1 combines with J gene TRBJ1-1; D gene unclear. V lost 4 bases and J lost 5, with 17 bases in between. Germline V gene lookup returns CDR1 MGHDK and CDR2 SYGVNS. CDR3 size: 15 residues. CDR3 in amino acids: CASSAPLVSRTEAFF. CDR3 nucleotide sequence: TGTGCCAGCAGTGCCCCCCTGGTTTCGAGGACTGAAGCTTTCTTT.

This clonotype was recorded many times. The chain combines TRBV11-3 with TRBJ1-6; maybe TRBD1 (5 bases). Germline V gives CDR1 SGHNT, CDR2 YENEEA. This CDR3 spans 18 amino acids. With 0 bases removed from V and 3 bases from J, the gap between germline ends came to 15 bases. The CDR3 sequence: CASSLEARGQLYNSPLHF. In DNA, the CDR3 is TGTGCCAGCAGCTTAGAAGCACGAGGACAACTCTATAATTCACCCCTCCACTTT.

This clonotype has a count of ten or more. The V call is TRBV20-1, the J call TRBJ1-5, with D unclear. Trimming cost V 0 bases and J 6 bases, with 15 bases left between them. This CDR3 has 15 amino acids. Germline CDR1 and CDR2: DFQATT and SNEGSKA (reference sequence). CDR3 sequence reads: CSARDVRGFGQPQHF. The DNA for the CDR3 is TGCAGTGCTAGAGATGTACGAGGGTTCGGTCAGCCCCAGCATTTT.